This T cell receptor (beta chain) was retrieved from a study of PD-L1 blockade in urothelial cancer. Study summary: Blood analysis took place 3 weeks (second dose) and 6 weeks after treatment start.

Diagnoses among patients were locally advanced or metastatic urothelial carcinoma. To note about this clone: Its antigen is still unknown.

Overall study findings and caveats: Durable benefit was linked to greater 3-week expansion of tumor-associated blood clones.

From germline, CDR1 is SGHAT and CDR2 FQNNGV. The CDR3 covers 17 residues. V lost 4 bases and J 0 bases, leaving 13 bases between the germline ends. Measured with immunoSEQ multiplex PCR; TCRdb has only the in-frame clones, and not every one. The sample yields approximately 24,000 clones, 75% to 90% seen once. This clonotype originated in a man in his sixties with urothelial cancer. J is TRBJ2-6 and V is TRBV11-2; D possibly corresponds to TRBD1 (6 bases). The sample was PBMCs, taken around atezolizumab (anti-PD-L1) treatment. The CDR3, as DNA: TGTGCCAGCAGCTGGCCCACAGGGTACTCTGGGGCCAACGTCCTGACTTTC. Translating gives CASSWPTGYSGANVLTF. The variable domain in full, completed from reference TRBV11-2 and TRBJ2-6, reads EAGVAQSPRYKIIEKRQSVAFWCNPISGHATLYWYQQILGQGPKLLIQFQNNGVVDDSQLPKDRFSAERLKGVDSTLKIQPAKLEDSAVYLCASSWPTGYSGANVLTFGAGSRLTVL.